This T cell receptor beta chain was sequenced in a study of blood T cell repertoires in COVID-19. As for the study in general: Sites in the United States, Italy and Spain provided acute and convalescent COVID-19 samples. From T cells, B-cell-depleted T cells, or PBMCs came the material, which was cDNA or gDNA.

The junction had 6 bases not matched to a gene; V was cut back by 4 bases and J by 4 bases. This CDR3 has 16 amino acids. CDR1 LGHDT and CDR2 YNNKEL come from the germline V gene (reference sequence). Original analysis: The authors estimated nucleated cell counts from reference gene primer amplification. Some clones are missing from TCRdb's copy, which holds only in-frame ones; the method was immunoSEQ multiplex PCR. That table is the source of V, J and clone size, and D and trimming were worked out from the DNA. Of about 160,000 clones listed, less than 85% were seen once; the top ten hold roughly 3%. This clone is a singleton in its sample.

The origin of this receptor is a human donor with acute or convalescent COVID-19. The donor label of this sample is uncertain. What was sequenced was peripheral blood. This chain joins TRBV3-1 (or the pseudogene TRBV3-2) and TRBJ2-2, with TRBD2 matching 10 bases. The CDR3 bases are TGTGCCAGCAGCCCACTTTGGACTAGCGGCACCGGGGAGCTGTTTTTT. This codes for CASSPLWTSGTGELFF.